Presented here are 27 T cell receptor beta chains from one specimen sequenced in a study of Graves' ophthalmopathy and Graves' hyperthyroidism. As the template, RNA transcripts were used to amplify TCR beta CDR3 regions. In the first round, RT-PCR was carried out with HTBI primers, and a multiplex PCR formed the second round. TCRdb analysed the multiplex PCR reads with MiXCR anew, one entry per CDR3 protein. The sample consists of over a million distinct CDR3 sequences, about 40% of them appearing once. The sample taken for sequencing was peripheral blood or thyroid tissue (not recorded which). These receptors were taken from an adult man with Graves' hyperthyroidism.

On this clonotype itself: One base away lies a much larger clone, so this may be a sequencing read error. V usage is TRBV9 and J usage is TRBJ2-7; D assignment may be TRBD1 or TRBD2 (5 bases each). Per the germline V gene, CDR1 is SGDLS and CDR2 is YYNGEE. Trimming removed 5 bases at V and 2 bases at J, with 20 bases between. There are 16 residues in the CDR3. The CDR3 DNA is TGTGCCAGCAGACGTTTTGAAGGGGACCCGACCTACGAGCAGTACTTC. Amino acid sequence: CASRRFEGDPTYEQYF.

This clonotype was counted ten times or more. This chain joins TRBV2 and TRBJ1-6, with D uncertain. CDR1 is SNHLY and CDR2 is FYNNEI in the germline V gene. V lost 5 bases and J lost 7, with 15 bases in between. The CDR3 covers 15 residues. CDR3 bases: TGTGCCAGCAGTCGGACTACGGGAGGGAATTCACCCCTCCACTTT. Its protein product is CASSRTTGGNSPLHF.

The chain joins TRBV28 to TRBJ1-2; D perhaps matches TRBD1 (6 bases). V lost 4 bases, J lost 6 bases, and 12 bases lay in between. Germline CDR1 is MDHEN and CDR2 is SYDVKM. The CDR3 length is 13 residues. CDR3: CASSSATGDGYTF. The CDR3 nucleotides are TGTGCCAGCAGTTCAGCGACAGGAGATGGCTACACCTTC.

The chain joins TRBV5-4 to TRBJ2-7; D perhaps matches TRBD2 (6 bases). The V gene lost 4 bases and the J gene lost 1 base, with 15 bases spanning the gap. There are 15 residues in the CDR3. CDR1 is SGHNT and CDR2 is YYREEE in the germline V gene (reference sequence). Written as DNA, the CDR3 is TGTGCCAGCAGCCTGGGCGGGGACTTGTCCTACGAGCAGTACTTC. Encoded protein: CASSLGGDLSYEQYF.

The genes are TRBV7-9 and TRBJ2-1; weak D call: TRBD2 (6 bases). V lost 1 base and J 9 bases, leaving 13 bases between the germline ends. This CDR3 is 14 amino acids long. Germline V CDR1 and CDR2: SEHNR, FQNEAQ (reference sequence). The CDR3 loop reads CASSLGWGAGEQFF. The CDR3 DNA sequence: TGTGCCAGCAGCTTAGGTTGGGGAGCGGGTGAGCAGTTCTTC.

The table lists this clonotype with a few counts. V gene TRBV4-2 combines with J gene TRBJ2-7; 8 nucleotides align to TRBD2. V was clipped by 5 bases and J by 0 bases; unmatched bases: 6. From germline, CDR1 is LGHNA and CDR2 YNFKEQ. CDR3 size: 15 residues. The CDR3 reads CASSFARGGSYEQYF. The CDR3 region has the DNA TGTGCCAGCAGCTTCGCACGGGGGGGCTCCTACGAGCAGTACTTC.

The chain recombines TRBV7-8 with TRBJ1-5; TRBD1 matches at 7 bases. The CDR3 consists of 15 residues. Trimming cost V 5 bases and J 2 bases; bases outside gene matches: 6. Germline-derived CDR1 and CDR2 are SGHVS and FQNEAQ. The CDR3 region has the DNA TGTGCCAGCAGCGCAGTTACAGGGGGCAATCAGCCCCAGCATTTT. Its translation is CASSAVTGGNQPQHF.

Turning to this clonotype: In this CDR3 the conserved last residue, phenylalanine or tryptophan, is missing, so a read error is likely. The limits of the CDR3 on the DNA are not certain, so only TCRdb's listed CDR3 is given. The chain recombines TRBV6-5 with TRBJ2-7; TRBD1 was called by the table and not checked on the DNA. Looked up from germline, CDR1 is MNHEY and CDR2 is SVGAGI. 8 amino acids form the CDR3, both terminal residues included. CDR3 region: CASSSFPT.

This clonotype was picked up many times. Being one base from a much bigger clone, this may be a read error. V is TRBV7-9 and J is TRBJ1-1, with D hard to call. Between the trimmed V and J ends, which lost 2 bases and 4 bases, there was a span of 2 bases. CDR1 and CDR2 from the germline V gene are SEHNR and FQNEAQ (reference sequence). The CDR3 totals 11 residues. The CDR3 sequence is CASSLTTEAFF. In DNA, the CDR3 is TGTGCCAGCAGCTTAACCACTGAAGCTTTCTTT.

This clonotype was seen once. The genes are TRBV28 and TRBJ1-2, with D perhaps matching TRBD1 (5 bases). CDR1 MDHEN and CDR2 SYDVKM come from the germline V gene. The V end lost 6 bases, the J end lost 2 bases, and 16 bases lay between the germline ends. The CDR3 sequence is 15 residues long. The CDR3: CASSQTVPKNYGYTF. The CDR3 region has the DNA TGTGCCAGCAGCCAGACAGTACCAAAGAACTATGGCTACACCTTC.

This clonotype has a count of ten or more. This chain uses TRBV7-8 with TRBJ2-2; 7 bases agree with TRBD2. The CDR3 has 17 residues. With 1 base clipped from V and 1 base from J, the junction kept 6 bases outside the gene matches. The germline CDR1 and CDR2 sequences are SGHVS and FQNEAQ. Here the CDR3 DNA reads TGTGCCAGCAGCTTAGAGGGTTCGGGGGGGAACACCGGGGAGCTGTTTTTT. This sequence encodes CASSLEGSGGNTGELFF.

The chain has TRBV7-2 and TRBJ1-4, with 7 positions matching TRBD1. V was pared by 5 bases and J by 7 bases, with 7 bases of the junction left unmatched. CDR3 size: 14 residues. Per germline, CDR1 SGHTA and CDR2 FQGNSA. CDR3 in amino acids: CASSPTGVAEKLFF. The CDR3 DNA reads as TGTGCCAGCAGCCCTACAGGGGTTGCTGAAAAACTGTTTTTT.

This chain links TRBV5-1 with TRBJ2-7; 11 bases fit TRBD1. Germline CDR1 SGHRS, CDR2 YFSETQ. J lost 0 bases, V lost 7 bases, and 9 bases had no gene match. This CDR3 is 16 amino acids long. CDR3 bases: TGCGCCAGCCAAGGGACAGGGGGATCAAGCTCCTACGAGCAGTACTTC. Protein product: CASQGTGGSSSYEQYF.

This chain links TRBV29-1 with TRBJ2-3, with D possibly matching TRBD1 (6 bases). Between the trimmed V and J ends, which lost 5 bases and 2 bases, there was a span of 11 bases. Germline V gene sequence: CDR1 SQVTM, CDR2 ANQGSEA. The CDR3 contains 13 residues. The DNA for the CDR3 is TGCAGCGTTCAACAGGGCTACACAGATACGCAGTATTTT. Protein sequence: CSVQQGYTDTQYF.

This clonotype was counted ten times or more. The J gene is TRBJ1-4, the V gene TRBV12-3 or TRBV12-4, with 7 bases fitting TRBD1. There are 14 residues in the CDR3. V trimming: 6 bases; J trimming: 5 bases; junction bases outside the gene matches: 6. CDR3 protein: CASRLGQTNEKLFF. CDR3 nucleotides: TGTGCCAGCAGGTTGGGACAGACAAATGAAAAACTGTTTTTT.

This clonotype was seen more than once but under ten times. The chain has TRBV7-9 and TRBJ1-2, with D perhaps TRBD1 (5 bases). There are 15 residues in the CDR3. Between the trimmed V and J ends, which lost 5 bases and 4 bases, there was a span of 17 bases. Germline values: CDR1 SEHNR, CDR2 FQNEAQ (reference sequence). CDR3 sequence reads: CASSRPGPTLYGYTF. The DNA of the CDR3 is TGTGCCAGCAGCCGGCCGGGACCGACCCTCTATGGCTACACCTTC. Full variable domain (remainder filled in from reference TRBV7-9 and TRBJ1-2): DTGVSQNPRHKITKRGQNVTFRCDPISEHNRLYWYRQTLGQGPEFLTYFQNEAQLEKSRLLSDRFSAERPKGSFSTLEIQRTEQGDSAMYLCASSRPGPTLYGYTFGSGTRLTVV.

This clonotype occurred many times. This chain links TRBV28 with TRBJ1-5; D gene uncertain. The CDR3 contains 14 residues. CDR1 is MDHEN, CDR2 SYDVKM, per germline. V lost 3 bases and J lost 8, with 14 bases in between. The CDR3 region is CASSFDGLSKPQHF. CDR3 coding DNA: TGTGCCAGCAGTTTTGACGGTCTTTCCAAGCCCCAGCATTTT. Filled out from reference TRBV28 and TRBJ1-5, the complete variable domain reads DVKVTQSSRYLVKRTGEKVFLECVQDMDHENMFWYRQDPGLGLRLIYFSYDVKMKEKGDIPEGYSVSREKKERFSLILESASTNQTSMYLCASSFDGLSKPQHFGDGTRLSIL.

Ten or more counts support this clonotype. The chain employs TRBV7-2 and TRBJ1-1, with a tentative D call TRBD1 (6 bases). V lost 6 bases, J lost 2 bases, and 13 bases lay in between. Germline V lookup: CDR1 SGHTA, CDR2 FQGNSA. The length of the CDR3 is 14 residues. The CDR3 DNA reads as TGTGCCAGCAGTTGGGGGCAGAGTAACACTGAAGCTTTCTTT. Protein product: CASSWGQSNTEAFF.

This clonotype occurred many times. The chain carries TRBV11-2 and TRBJ1-2; D unclear. V was cut by 1 base and J by 8 bases, with 8 bases left in between. Germline V CDR1 and CDR2: SGHAT, FQNNGV. CDR3 size: 12 residues. The CDR3 reads CASSLVMGGYTF. CDR3 DNA: TGTGCCAGCAGCTTAGTAATGGGAGGCTACACCTTC.

This clonotype was seen a handful of times. Given a much more abundant clone one base away, this may be a read error. The chain is built from TRBV7-8 and TRBJ2-7; 12 bases are a match to TRBD1. Per the germline V gene, CDR1 is SGHVS and CDR2 is FQNEAQ. The CDR3 is made up of 14 amino acids. Trimming at V came to 2 bases and at J to 6 bases, leaving 2 bases not matched to a gene. The CDR3 is CASSLRGQGAEQYF. The CDR3 nucleotides read TGTGCCAGCAGCTTACGGGGACAGGGGGCCGAGCAGTACTTC.

This clonotype appeared many times. This chain joins TRBV11-1 and TRBJ2-7; 12 positions agree with TRBD2. The V gene end was trimmed by 9 bases and the J gene end by 2 bases; junction bases not matched to a gene: 2. CDR1 and CDR2 (germline): SGHAT, FQDESV (reference sequence). The CDR3 loop spans 13 amino acids. In DNA, the CDR3 is TGTGCCAGTCGACTAGCGGGAGCCTACGAGCAGTACTTC. Its protein is CASRLAGAYEQYF.

The gene calls are TRBV20-1 and TRBJ2-7; no firm D call. The CDR3 extends over 11 amino acids. The germline V and J ends were trimmed by 5 bases and 5 bases, with 10 bases remaining between them. The germline gives CDR1 DFQATT, CDR2 SNEGSKA (reference sequence). The CDR3, as DNA: TGCAGTGCTGACCCCGGAGACGAGCAGTACTTC. This encodes CSADPGDEQYF.

The V call is TRBV4-3, the J call TRBJ1-1; D may be TRBD1 (5 bases). Germline values: CDR1 LGHNA, CDR2 YSLEER. Trimming pared 1 base from V and 4 bases from J, leaving 16 bases between. This CDR3 is 16 amino acids long. CDR3 in amino acids: CASSQGSGGGGTEAFF. CDR3 bases: TGCGCCAGCAGCCAAGGGTCTGGGGGAGGTGGCACTGAAGCTTTCTTT.

This sequence joins TRBV15 and TRBJ2-3, with TRBD2 matching 7 bases. Germline V gene sequence: CDR1 LNHNV, CDR2 YYDKDF (reference sequence). Trimming at V came to 8 bases and at J to 2 bases, leaving 7 bases not matched to a gene. The CDR3 extends over 14 amino acids. The CDR3 loop is CATGLRDYTDTQYF. The CDR3 region has the DNA TGTGCCACCGGACTGCGGGACTACACAGATACGCAGTATTTT.

On this clonotype itself: Compared with germline, one end of the junction differs, possibly owing to a read error. J is TRBJ1-4 and V is TRBV7-9; no reliable D call. This CDR3 has 14 residues. Germline V gives CDR1 SEHNR, CDR2 FQNEAQ (reference sequence). The CDR3 nucleotides are TGTGCCAGCAGCATGTTTGCAACTAATGAAAAACTGTCTTTT. Protein: CASSMFATNEKLSF.

The chain couples TRBV7-2 to TRBJ1-2, with D uncertain. Germline-derived CDR1 and CDR2 are SGHTA and FQGNSA. V was pared by 6 bases and J by 5 bases, with 13 bases between. The CDR3 has 13 residues. The CDR3 region is CASSLRREYGYTF. The DNA of the CDR3 is TGTGCCAGCAGTTTAAGACGGGAGTATGGCTACACCTTC.

V gene TRBV10-3 combines with J gene TRBJ2-2; 9 nucleotides line up with TRBD1. The CDR3 covers 15 residues. Unmatched junction bases numbered 7, after V lost 7 bases and J lost 4 bases. The germline V gene encodes CDR1 ENHRY and CDR2 SYGVKD. The CDR3 sequence: CAIKEGQGFTGELFF. In nucleotides, the CDR3 is TGTGCCATCAAAGAAGGACAGGGGTTCACCGGGGAGCTGTTTTTT.